The rows below give T cell receptor beta chains drawn from one sample of a study of long-term antiretroviral therapy in people with HIV. The data were produced by immunoSEQ multiplex PCR, yet TCRdb's version contains in-frame clones alone and is incomplete. The sample consists of 8,000 or so clones, over 70% of them appearing once. Here the sequenced sample was unsorted PBMCs, taken 2.5 to 2.7 years before starting antiretroviral therapy. The source of these receptors is a man between 40 and 49 years old with HIV. CDR3s leave out the opening cysteine and the closing phenylalanine or tryptophan. Each record gives: J gene, V gene, CDR3 protein.

>TRBJ2-7|TRBV19
ASSPWTGTYEQY
>TRBJ2-2|TRBV5-4
ASSSIESGSTGELF
>TRBJ2-7|TRBV10-3
AISGGGQGTYEQY
>TRBJ1-4|TRBV28
ASSLRGFGGKLF
>TRBJ1-2|TRBV2
ASSEGGNYGYT
>TRBJ2-7|TRBV5-5
ASSSTGTADYEQY
>TRBJ2-1|TRBV9
ASSVTTSLPNEQF
>TRBJ1-4|TRBV9
ASSTPRAGVGEKLF
>TRBJ2-7|TRBV5-6
ASSYGDNSYEQY
>TRBJ2-1|TRBV7-9
ASRPGGWNEQF
>TRBJ1-2|TRBV6-6
ASSYSGTPIYGYT
>TRBJ2-1|TRBV11-2
ASSLGTGGRKMEQF
>TRBJ1-4|TRBV5-1
ASSIGNLQGRNEKLF
>TRBJ2-5|TRBV9
ASSVAGSETQY
>TRBJ2-3|TRBV29-1
SVEITPPGQRPTDTQY
>TRBJ2-7|TRBV18
ASSPWTGTYEQY
>TRBJ2-7|TRBV10-3
AISGGRQGAYEQY
>TRBJ2-1|TRBV4-3
ASSRLSGAAYEQF
>TRBJ2-3|TRBV5-1
ASTVVAGVGDTQY
>TRBJ1-2|TRBV19
ASSTARERSYGYT
>TRBJ2-2|TRBV6-1
ASSAVPRKNTGELF
>TRBJ2-7|TRBV5-5
ASSFLAGVYYEQY
>TRBJ1-4|TRBV6-5
ASSYGGVDEKLF
>TRBJ2-3|TRBV29-1
SAAKSGQPTDTQY
>TRBJ1-6|TRBV30
AWSIGTGGSPLH